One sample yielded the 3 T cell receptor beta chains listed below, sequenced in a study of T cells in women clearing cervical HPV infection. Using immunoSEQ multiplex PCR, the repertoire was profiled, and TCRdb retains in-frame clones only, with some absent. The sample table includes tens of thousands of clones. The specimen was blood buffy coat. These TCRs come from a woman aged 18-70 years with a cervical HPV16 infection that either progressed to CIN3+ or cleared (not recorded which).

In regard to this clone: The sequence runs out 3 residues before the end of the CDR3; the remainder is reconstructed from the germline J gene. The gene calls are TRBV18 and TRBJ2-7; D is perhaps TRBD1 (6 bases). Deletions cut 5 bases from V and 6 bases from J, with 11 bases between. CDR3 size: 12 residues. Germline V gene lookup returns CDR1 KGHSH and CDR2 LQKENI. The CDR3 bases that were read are TGTGCCAGCTCAGGCGCAGGGGTCGAG. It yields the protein CASSGAGVE. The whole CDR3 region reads CASSGAGVEQYF.

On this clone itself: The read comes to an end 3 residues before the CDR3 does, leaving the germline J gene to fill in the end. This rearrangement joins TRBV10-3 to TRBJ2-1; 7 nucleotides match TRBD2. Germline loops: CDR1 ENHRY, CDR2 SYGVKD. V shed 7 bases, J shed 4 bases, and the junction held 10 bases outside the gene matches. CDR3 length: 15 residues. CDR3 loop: CAIKDSSGPYNEQFF. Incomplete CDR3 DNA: TGTGCCATCAAAGACAGTAGCGGGCCATACAATGAG.

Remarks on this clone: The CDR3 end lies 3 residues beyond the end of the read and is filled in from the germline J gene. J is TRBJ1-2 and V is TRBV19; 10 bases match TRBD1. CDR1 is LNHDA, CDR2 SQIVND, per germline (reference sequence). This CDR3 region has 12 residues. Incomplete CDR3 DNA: TGTGCCAGTAGGAGGACAGGGGGATGG. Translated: CASRRTGGW. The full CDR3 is CASRRTGGWYTF.